This passage covers 26 T cell receptor beta chains from one sample sequenced in a study of OX40 agonist ivuxolimab in advanced cancers. Libraries were built with the immunoSEQ multiplex PCR assay. The immuneACCESS repertoire file appears here via TCRdb, limited to in-frame rearrangements. These files lack a portion of the clones; in checked studies, under half of the deficit traces to unresolved V genes, and the cause of the others is not known. This sample holds about 96,000 clones; less than 85% were observed only once. The biggest ten clones account for approximately 5.5% of the sample. Sequenced here: CD4+ or CD8+ T cells sorted from blood, sampled in a trial of the OX40 agonist ivuxolimab. All receptors come from an adult with an advanced solid tumor such as melanoma, head and neck, liver or kidney cancer.

The rearrangement uses TRBV9 and TRBJ1-1; D is uncertain. Germline CDR1 and CDR2: SGDLS and YYNGEE. Trimming pared 1 base from V and 10 bases from J, leaving 17 bases between. The CDR3 contains 14 residues. CDR3 amino acids: CASSVSVGERGAFF. Written as DNA, the CDR3 is TGTGCCAGCAGCGTATCGGTCGGGGAAAGAGGAGCTTTCTTT. Looking up the rest from reference TRBV9 and TRBJ1-1 gives the full variable domain: DSGVTQTPKHLITATGQRVTLRCSPRSGDLSVYWYQQSLDQGLQFLIQYYNGEERAKGNILERFSAQQFPDLHSELNLSSLELGDSALYFCASSVSVGERGAFFGQGTRLTVV.

CDR3 DNA sequence: TGTGCCAGCAGTTACTCGAGGAGGACCGGGGAGCTGTTTTTT. Protein sequence: CASSYSRRTGELFF. The J gene is TRBJ2-2, the V gene TRBV6-5; perhaps TRBD2 as D (5 bases). V gave up 0 bases and J gave up 5 bases, with 7 bases separating them. CDR1 is MNHEY, CDR2 SVGAGI, per germline. The CDR3 covers 14 residues.

This clone appeared a few times. The chain combines TRBV2 with TRBJ2-7; 12 bases are a match to TRBD2. The J segment lost 4 bases and the V segment lost 7 bases, leaving 8 bases of the junction unmatched. The CDR3 has 15 residues. Germline loops: CDR1 SNHLY, CDR2 FYNNEI. This chain's CDR3 is CASKRLAGAPYEQYF. The CDR3 nucleotides are TGTGCCAGCAAGAGACTAGCGGGAGCCCCTTACGAGCAGTACTTC.

This chain joins TRBV2 and TRBJ1-1, with 12 bases fitting TRBD1. CDR3 length: 16 residues. J was trimmed by 2 bases and V by 6 bases; bases with no gene match: 7. Germline assignment: CDR1 SNHLY and CDR2 FYNNEI. The DNA of the CDR3 is TGTGCCAGCAGCGGGGGACAGGGGGCAGGAAACACTGAAGCTTTCTTT. Residues: CASSGGQGAGNTEAFF.

The chain links TRBV5-1 to TRBJ2-7, with TRBD1 as a possible D gene (6 bases). The CDR3 runs 12 residues. V shed 2 bases and J shed 7 bases, with 10 bases lying between them. CDR1 is SGHRS, CDR2 YFSETQ, per germline. The CDR3 loop is CASSFAGEEQYF. The CDR3 nucleotides read TGCGCCAGCAGCTTCGCAGGGGAGGAGCAGTACTTC.

This chain joins TRBV5-1 and TRBJ1-5, with D possibly TRBD1 on 5 matching bases. CDR3 size: 12 residues. Germline loops: CDR1 SGHRS, CDR2 YFSETQ. With 10 bases removed from V and 7 bases from J, the gap between germline ends came to 15 bases. The CDR3 is CASQRGEQPQHF. DNA for the CDR3: TGCGCCTCCCAGAGAGGGGAACAGCCCCAGCATTTT.

V gene TRBV4-3 combines with J gene TRBJ2-1; 8 bases align to TRBD1. The CDR3 totals 16 residues. The V and J ends lost 3 bases and 0 bases, in that order; junction bases with no gene match: 4. Germline values: CDR1 LGHNA, CDR2 YSLEER. CDR3 nucleotide sequence: TGCGCCAGCAGCCAGAGCAGGGGGCACTCCTACAATGAGCAGTTCTTC. Translation gives CASSQSRGHSYNEQFF.

This clone has just one count. CDR3 nucleotide sequence: TGCGCCAGCAGGGCCGGGACTAGCGGGAGTTATGAGCAGTTCTTC. It is translated as CASRAGTSGSYEQFF. V and J are TRBV5-1 and TRBJ2-1; 14 nucleotides line up with TRBD2. CDR1 SGHRS and CDR2 YFSETQ come from the germline V gene. Trimming at V came to 5 bases and at J to 8 bases, leaving 6 bases not matched to a gene. The CDR3 sequence is 15 residues long.

This clone has more than one count but fewer than ten. The genes are TRBV5-1 and TRBJ2-4; TRBD1 matches 9 bases. CDR1 is SGHRS, CDR2 YFSETQ, per germline. CDR3 size: 16 residues. The junction had 7 bases not matched to a gene; V was cut back by 5 bases and J by 1 base. This CDR3 reads CASSSPGQGAKNIQYF. DNA for the CDR3: TGCGCCAGCAGTTCTCCGGGACAGGGTGCCAAAAACATTCAGTACTTC.

The CDR3: CASSLNRGDNEQFF. CDR3 bases: TGTGCCAGCAGTTTAAACAGGGGCGACAATGAGCAGTTCTTC. The chain is built from TRBV27 and TRBJ2-1; 7 bases map to TRBD1. The CDR3 is 14 amino acids. V shed 2 bases and J 5 bases; nucleotides not matched to a gene: 3. Germline-derived CDR1 and CDR2 are MNHEY and SMNVEV (reference sequence).

The rearrangement uses TRBV2 and TRBJ1-5; tentative D call: TRBD1 (6 bases). CDR1 and CDR2 (germline): SNHLY, FYNNEI. V lost 2 bases to trimming and J lost 3 bases, with 14 bases between them. This CDR3 has 16 amino acids. The CDR3 sequence is CASSELSGGPNQPQHF. CDR3 sequence (DNA): TGTGCCAGCAGTGAATTGTCTGGGGGGCCCAATCAGCCCCAGCATTTT.

In its sample, this clone was seen once. The chain carries TRBV27 and TRBJ2-7, with 7 bases that match TRBD1. Germline loops: CDR1 MNHEY, CDR2 SMNVEV (reference sequence). This CDR3 has 13 amino acids. Germline trimming cut 6 bases from V and 7 bases from J; bases unmatched to any gene: 9. CDR3: CASSRPQGVEQYF. The CDR3, as DNA: TGTGCCAGCAGCCGGCCGCAGGGGGTGGAGCAGTACTTC.

The rearrangement links TRBV5-1 to TRBJ2-3, with 13 bases lining up with TRBD2. Germline CDR1 and CDR2: SGHRS and YFSETQ. Losses at the gene ends were 4 bases for V and 2 bases for J; bases not matched to a gene: 4. This CDR3 has 16 amino acids. CDR3 in DNA: TGCGCCAGCAGCAAAGGGACTAGCGGGAACACAGATACGCAGTATTTT. Translated: CASSKGTSGNTDTQYF.

The chain carries TRBV10-3 and TRBJ2-5; possibly TRBD2 for D (5 bases). Deletions cut 3 bases from V and 1 base from J, with 9 bases between. Germline V lookup: CDR1 ENHRY, CDR2 SYGVKD. CDR3 size: 14 residues. In DNA form, the CDR3 reads TGTGCCATCAGTGATCTAGCCCCCCAAGAGACCCAGTACTTC. As protein: CAISDLAPQETQYF.

The chain uses TRBV5-1 and TRBJ2-2; 13 bases agree with TRBD2. The CDR3 has 18 residues. Germline V gene lookup returns CDR1 SGHRS and CDR2 YFSETQ. V lost 3 bases, J lost 0 bases, and 5 bases stayed unmatched. As DNA, the CDR3 is TGCGCCAGCAGCTCCGGACTAGCGGGAGTCACGAACACCGGGGAGCTGTTTTTT. Its translation is CASSSGLAGVTNTGELFF. Full variable domain (remainder filled in from reference TRBV5-1 and TRBJ2-2): KAGVTQTPRYLIKTRGQQVTLSCSPISGHRSVSWYQQTPGQGLQFLFEYFSETQRNKGNFPGRFSGRQFSNSRSEMNVSTLELGDSALYLCASSSGLAGVTNTGELFFGEGSRLTVL.

The chain recombines TRBV4-1 with TRBJ1-1; D unresolved. Trimming left V 0 bases short and J 1 base short, with 9 bases between. Germline CDR1 reads MGHRA; CDR2 reads YSYEKL. The CDR3 contains 15 residues. The CDR3 nucleotides are TGCGCCAGCAGCCAAGATACGACCGCGAACACTGAAGCTTTCTTT. It specifies CASSQDTTANTEAFF.

The chain combines TRBV4-3 with TRBJ1-2, with no clear D. The CDR3 is 14 residues long. Trimming shortened V by 0 bases and J by 4 bases, and 9 bases separated the two germline ends. The germline CDR1 and CDR2 sequences are LGHNA and YSLEER. CDR3 in DNA: TGCGCCAGCAGCCAAGATCGAGGCCCCTATGGCTACACCTTC. Protein: CASSQDRGPYGYTF.

This clone is a singleton in its sample. The chain uses TRBV7-9 and TRBJ1-1; D not certain. CDR3 size: 13 residues. The V end was cut by 3 bases, the J end by 2 bases, with 7 bases between. CDR1 and CDR2 from the germline V gene are SEHNR and FQNEAQ (reference sequence). This chain's CDR3 is CASSFGDNTEAFF. CDR3 bases: TGTGCCAGCAGCTTCGGAGATAACACTGAAGCTTTCTTT.

This chain uses TRBV4-3 with TRBJ2-1; D possibly corresponds to TRBD1 (5 bases). CDR3 length equals 16 residues. Between the trimmed V and J ends, which lost 5 bases and 10 bases, there was a span of 24 bases. Germline assignment: CDR1 LGHNA and CDR2 YSLEER. The CDR3 DNA follows: TGCGCCAGCAGCTCAGGGTCCATGCCAGTGAGAAGCGAGCAGTTCTTC. Its translation is CASSSGSMPVRSEQFF.

The rearrangement uses TRBV9 and TRBJ2-2; D tentatively fits TRBD1 or TRBD2 (5 bases each). V gave up 4 bases and J gave up 0 bases, with 22 bases separating them. CDR3 length: 19 amino acids. The germline V gene has CDR1 SGDLS and CDR2 YYNGEE. The CDR3 reads CASSSTRGALNANTGELFF. DNA of the CDR3: TGTGCCAGCAGCTCAACCCGAGGGGCACTAAACGCGAACACCGGGGAGCTGTTTTTT. Complete variable domain (other parts from reference TRBV9 and TRBJ2-2): DSGVTQTPKHLITATGQRVTLRCSPRSGDLSVYWYQQSLDQGLQFLIQYYNGEERAKGNILERFSAQQFPDLHSELNLSSLELGDSALYFCASSSTRGALNANTGELFFGEGSRLTVL.

J is TRBJ2-1 and V is TRBV9, with 9 bases fitting TRBD2. V was pared by 5 bases and J by 0 bases, with 9 bases of the junction left unmatched. Germline V lookup: CDR1 SGDLS, CDR2 YYNGEE. The CDR3 runs 17 residues. The CDR3 protein is CASSPRLAASSYNEQFF. The CDR3 coding sequence is TGTGCCAGCAGTCCAAGACTAGCGGCGAGCTCCTACAATGAGCAGTTCTTC.

CDR3: CASSVGGDQETQYF. The CDR3, as DNA: TGTGCCAGCAGTGTCGGCGGGGATCAAGAGACCCAGTACTTC. The genes are TRBV6-1 and TRBJ2-5; perhaps TRBD2 as D (6 bases). This CDR3 is 14 amino acids long. The V end was cut by 4 bases, the J end by 2 bases, with 11 bases between. CDR1 is MNHNS, CDR2 SASEGT, per germline.

This clone has only a few counts. Other DNA sequences in the same sample also yield this CDR3. The rearrangement joins TRBV9 to TRBJ2-1; 12 bases align to TRBD2. CDR1 SGDLS and CDR2 YYNGEE come from the germline V gene. J was trimmed by 8 bases and V by 3 bases; bases with no gene match: 3. This CDR3 is built from 14 residues. The CDR3 protein is CASSATSGGDEQFF. The CDR3 coding sequence is TGTGCCAGCAGCGCGACTAGCGGGGGCGATGAGCAGTTCTTC.

The CDR3 reads CASSLVQGGANVLTF. The CDR3, as DNA: TGTGCCAGCAGCTTAGTACAGGGAGGGGCCAACGTCCTGACTTTC. The gene calls are TRBV7-2 and TRBJ2-6; D is perhaps TRBD1 (6 bases). Germline V CDR1 and CDR2: SGHTA, FQGNSA. V lost 1 base and J 4 bases, leaving 8 bases between the germline ends. The CDR3 is made up of 15 amino acids.

The chain is built from TRBV5-1 and TRBJ2-7; TRBD2 is a possible D gene (7 bases). V lost 0 bases, J lost 1 base, and 14 bases lay in between. Germline V gene lookup returns CDR1 SGHRS and CDR2 YFSETQ. This CDR3 has 16 amino acids. DNA for the CDR3: TGCGCCAGCAGCTTGGTGGGCGGGGGCCTGTCCTACGAGCAGTACTTC. This codes for CASSLVGGGLSYEQYF.

In DNA form, the CDR3 reads TGTGCCAGCAGAACCGGGACAGGTATTGGGTACGAGCAGTACTTC. Translation gives CASRTGTGIGYEQYF. This chain joins TRBV27 and TRBJ2-7; 8 bases fit TRBD1. V was clipped by 6 bases and J by 4 bases; unmatched bases: 11. This CDR3 is built from 15 residues. Germline V gene lookup returns CDR1 MNHEY and CDR2 SMNVEV (reference sequence).